Reported below is one T cell receptor beta chain. These data belong to a study of technical replicates of blood from a handful of donors. Clones were sequenced by immunoSEQ multiplex PCR, and TCRdb holds only the in-frame ones, with some missing. In the table there are roughly 60,000 clones, 80% to 95% of which are singletons. The CDR3 runs to 13 residues. Losses at the gene ends were 5 bases for V and 8 bases for J; bases not matched to a gene: 7. The germline V gene has CDR1 SGHTA and CDR2 FQGNSA. The chain couples TRBV7-2 to TRBJ1-2, with TRBD1 matching over 8 bases. Sequencing was carried out using PBMCs. The TCR originated in a human donor in good health. Some clones in this sample may be carry-over from other donors' samples. CDR3 sequence: CASSPDRGGGYTF. Written as DNA, the CDR3 is TGTGCCAGCAGCCCAGACAGGGGAGGCGGCTACACCTTC.